This is a list of T cell receptor beta chains from one sample in a study of T-cell memory formation after mild COVID-19. TCRdb reprocessed the 5' RACE reads with MiXCR, giving one entry per CDR3 protein. The repertoire includes about 420,000 distinct CDR3 sequences, less than 25% of them detected once, and around 13% sits in the top ten. Sequenced input: PBMCs or a T cell subset sorted from them (not recorded which). These receptors came from an adult woman who had mild COVID-19 (a few samples of this study predate the infection). Cell type and time point are not known. CDR3s include the opening cysteine and the closing phenylalanine or tryptophan. The order of the fields is CDR3 length, V gene, D gene, J gene, clone size, CDR3 protein, CDR3 DNA. A D gene is named only where the DNA matches it firmly. Rows may omit the clone size; those that give it use once, few, many or a size class.

14,TRBV27,-,TRBJ1-1,few,CASSFHSRNTEAFF,TGTGCCAGCAGTTTCCACTCGAGGAACACTGAAGCTTTCTTT
21,TRBV7-7,-,TRBJ1-5,-,CASSPRVAGTAHPISNQPQHF,TGTGCTAGCAGCCCGAGGGTGGCTGGGACGGCTCACCCCATTAGCAATCAGCCCCAGCATTTT
16,TRBV2,-,TRBJ1-5,-,CASSESESGLYQPQHF,TGTGCCAGCAGTGAAAGTGAATCAGGTCTCTATCAGCCCCAGCATTTT
14,TRBV18,TRBD1,TRBJ1-2,-,CASSPTGNNYGYTF,TGTGCCAGCTCGCCGACAGGGAACAACTATGGCTACACCTTC
14,TRBV29-1,-,TRBJ2-3,-,CSVNPGLDTDTQYF,TGCAGCGTTAATCCGGGCCTCGACACAGATACGCAGTATTTT
13,TRBV20-1,-,TRBJ2-7,few,CSARGRIPVEQYF,TGCAGTGCTAGGGGGCGGATCCCCGTCGAGCAGTACTTC
13,TRBV5-4,TRBD1,TRBJ1-2,-,CASSRGTADGYTF,TGTGCCAGCAGCCGCGGGACAGCCGATGGCTACACCTTC
12,TRBV29-1,-,TRBJ1-2,-,CSVYHGRYGYTF,TGCAGCGTTTACCACGGCAGATATGGCTACACCTTC
15,TRBV9,TRBD1,TRBJ1-4,few,CASSAAGGADEKLFF,TGTGCCAGCAGCGCCGCAGGGGGCGCGGATGAAAAACTGTTTTTT
15,TRBV9,-,TRBJ2-5,few,CASSVELGGLETQYF,TGTGCCAGCAGCGTAGAACTAGGGGGACTGGAGACCCAGTACTTC
13,TRBV24-1,-,TRBJ1-5,-,CATSEAEHQPQHF,TGTGCCACCAGTGAGGCGGAACATCAGCCCCAGCATTTT
11,TRBV9,-,TRBJ2-7,many,CASSAGGEQYF,TGTGCCAGCAGCGCCGGGGGTGAGCAGTACTTC
11,TRBV5-5,-,TRBJ1-1,-,CASSLEQEAFF,TGTGCCAGCAGCTTGGAGCAGGAAGCTTTCTTT
14,TRBV19,-,TRBJ1-1,-,CASSTGTLVTEAFF,TGTGCCAGTAGTACCGGGACATTGGTCACTGAAGCTTTCTTT
13,TRBV7-9,-,TRBJ2-7,-,CASSSGWNYEQYF,TGTGCCAGCAGCTCTGGATGGAACTACGAGCAGTACTTC
13,TRBV7-3,-,TRBJ2-7,-,CASSLGVAGEQYF,TGTGCCAGCAGCTTAGGTGTCGCGGGCGAGCAGTACTTC
13,TRBV25-1,-,TRBJ2-3,-,CASGGLRTDTQYF,TGTGCCAGCGGGGGACTTCGCACAGATACGCAGTATTTT
15,TRBV7-2,TRBD2,TRBJ2-7,few,CASSLALAGTHEQYF,TGTGCCAGCAGCTTAGCACTAGCGGGAACGCACGAGCAGTACTTC
14,TRBV15,-,TRBJ2-3,-,CATVPADQLQAQYF,TGTGCCACCGTACCTGCGGACCAACTCCAAGCGCAGTATTTT
14,TRBV7-2,-,TRBJ1-5,-,CASSLYRGEQPQHF,TGTGCCAGCAGCTTATATCGGGGGGAACAGCCCCAGCATTTT
14,TRBV12-3/TRBV12-4,-,TRBJ1-1,few,CASGLGRANTEAFF,TGTGCCAGCGGACTTGGACGTGCGAACACTGAAGCTTTCTTT
14,TRBV27,-,TRBJ1-2,-,CASSLLPAGNGYTF,TGTGCCAGCAGTTTACTCCCTGCGGGAAATGGCTACACCTTC
15,TRBV18,TRBD2,TRBJ2-3,-,CASSPGEREGYTQYF,TGTGCCAGCTCACCCGGAGAGCGGGAGGGATATACGCAGTATTTT
13,TRBV12-3/TRBV12-4,-,TRBJ1-5,few,CASSFRQNQPQHF,TGTGCCAGCAGTTTCCGACAGAATCAGCCCCAGCATTTT